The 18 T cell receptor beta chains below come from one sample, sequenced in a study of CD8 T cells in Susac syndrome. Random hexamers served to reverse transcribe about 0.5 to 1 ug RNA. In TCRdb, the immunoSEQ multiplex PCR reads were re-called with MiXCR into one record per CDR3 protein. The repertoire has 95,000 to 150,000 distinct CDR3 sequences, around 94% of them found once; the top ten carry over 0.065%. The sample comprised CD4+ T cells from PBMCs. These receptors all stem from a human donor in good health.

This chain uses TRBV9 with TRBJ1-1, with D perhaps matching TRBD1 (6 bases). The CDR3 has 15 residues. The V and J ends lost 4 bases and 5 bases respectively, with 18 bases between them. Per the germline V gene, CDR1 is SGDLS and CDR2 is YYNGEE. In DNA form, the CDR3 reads TGTGCCAGCAGCCTCAGGGCAGGGGCAGGGACTGAAGCTTTCTTT. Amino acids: CASSLRAGAGTEAFF. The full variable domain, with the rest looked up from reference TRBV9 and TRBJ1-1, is DSGVTQTPKHLITATGQRVTLRCSPRSGDLSVYWYQQSLDQGLQFLIQYYNGEERAKGNILERFSAQQFPDLHSELNLSSLELGDSALYFCASSLRAGAGTEAFFGQGTRLTVV.

CDR3 residues: CASSYSSGSLTGELFF. The CDR3 DNA reads TGTGCCAGCAGTTATAGTTCCGGGTCTCTCACCGGGGAGCTGTTTTTT. The rearrangement joins TRBV6-2 or TRBV6-3 to TRBJ2-2; D gene uncertain. Trimming shortened V by 3 bases and J by 4 bases, and 15 bases separated the two germline ends. The CDR3 totals 16 residues. The germline V gene has CDR1 MNHEY and CDR2 SVGEGT.

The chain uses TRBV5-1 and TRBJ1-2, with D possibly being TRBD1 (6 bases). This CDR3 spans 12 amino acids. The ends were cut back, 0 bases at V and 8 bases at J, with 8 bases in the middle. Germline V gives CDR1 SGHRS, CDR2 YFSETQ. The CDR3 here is CASSLAGEGYTF. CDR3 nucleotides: TGCGCCAGCAGCTTGGCAGGGGAAGGCTACACCTTC.

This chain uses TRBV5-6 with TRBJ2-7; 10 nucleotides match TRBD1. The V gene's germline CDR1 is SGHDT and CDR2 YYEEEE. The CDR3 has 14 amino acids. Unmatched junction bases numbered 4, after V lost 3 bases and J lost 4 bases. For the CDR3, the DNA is TGTGCCAGCAGCTCGACAGGGGGCTATTACGAGCAGTACTTC. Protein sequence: CASSSTGGYYEQYF.

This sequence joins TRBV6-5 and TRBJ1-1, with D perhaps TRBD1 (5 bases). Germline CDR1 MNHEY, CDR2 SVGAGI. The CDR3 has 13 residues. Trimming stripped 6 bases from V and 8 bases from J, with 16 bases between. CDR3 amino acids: CASSGAGRPEAFF. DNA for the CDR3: TGTGCCAGCAGCGGAGCGGGACGCCCGGAAGCTTTCTTT.

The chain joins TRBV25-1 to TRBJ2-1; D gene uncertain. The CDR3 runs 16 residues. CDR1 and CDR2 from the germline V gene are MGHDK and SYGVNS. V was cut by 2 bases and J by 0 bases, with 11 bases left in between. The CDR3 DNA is TGTGCCAGCAGTGAACTAGGAGAGAGCTCCTACAATGAGCAGTTCTTC. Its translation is CASSELGESSYNEQFF.

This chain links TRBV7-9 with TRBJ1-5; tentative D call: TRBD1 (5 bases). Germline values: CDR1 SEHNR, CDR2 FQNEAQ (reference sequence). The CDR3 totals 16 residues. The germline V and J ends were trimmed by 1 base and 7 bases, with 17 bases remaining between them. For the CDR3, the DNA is TGTGCCAGCAGCTTAGATGCCGCGGGGAGGGGACAGCCCCAGCATTTT. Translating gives CASSLDAAGRGQPQHF.

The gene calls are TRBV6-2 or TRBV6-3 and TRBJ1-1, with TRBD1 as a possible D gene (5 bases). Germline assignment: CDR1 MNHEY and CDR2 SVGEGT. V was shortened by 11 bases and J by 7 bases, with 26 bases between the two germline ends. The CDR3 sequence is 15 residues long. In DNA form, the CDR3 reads TGTGCCTCGGGGGTTACAAGAGGGAGTAATGATGAAGCTTTCTTT. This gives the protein CASGVTRGSNDEAFF.

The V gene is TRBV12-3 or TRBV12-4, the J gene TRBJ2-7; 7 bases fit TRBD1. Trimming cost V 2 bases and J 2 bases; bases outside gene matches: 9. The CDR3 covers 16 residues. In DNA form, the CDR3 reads TGTGCCAGCAGTTTATCCCCGGACAGGTCCCCCTACGAGCAGTACTTC. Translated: CASSLSPDRSPYEQYF.

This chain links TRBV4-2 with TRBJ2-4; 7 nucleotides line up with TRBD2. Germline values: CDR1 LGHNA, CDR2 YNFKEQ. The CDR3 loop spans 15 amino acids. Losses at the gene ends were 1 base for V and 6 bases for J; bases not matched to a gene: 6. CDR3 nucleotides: TGTGCCAGCAGCCAAGCGTCGGGCGGGGGAAACATTCAGTACTTC. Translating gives CASSQASGGGNIQYF.

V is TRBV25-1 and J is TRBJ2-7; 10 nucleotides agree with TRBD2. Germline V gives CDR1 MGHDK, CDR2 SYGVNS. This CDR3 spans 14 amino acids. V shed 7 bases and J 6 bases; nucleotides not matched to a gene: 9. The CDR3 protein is CASTHSGRFSEQYF. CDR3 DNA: TGTGCCAGCACACATAGCGGGAGGTTCTCCGAGCAGTACTTC.

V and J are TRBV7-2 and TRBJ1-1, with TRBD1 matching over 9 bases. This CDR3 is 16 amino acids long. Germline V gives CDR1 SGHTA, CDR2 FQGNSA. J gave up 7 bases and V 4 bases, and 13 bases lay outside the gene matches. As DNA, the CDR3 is TGTGCCAGCAGCTCCCCAGCCGGGACAGGGTACGGTGAAGCTTTCTTT. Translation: CASSSPAGTGYGEAFF.

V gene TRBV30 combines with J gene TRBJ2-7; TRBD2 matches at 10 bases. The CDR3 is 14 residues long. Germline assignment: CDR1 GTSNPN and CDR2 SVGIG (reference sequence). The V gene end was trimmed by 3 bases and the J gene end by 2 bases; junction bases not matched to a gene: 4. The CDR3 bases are TGTGCCTGGAGGTTAGCGGGGGGAACCTACGAGCAGTACTTC. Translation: CAWRLAGGTYEQYF.

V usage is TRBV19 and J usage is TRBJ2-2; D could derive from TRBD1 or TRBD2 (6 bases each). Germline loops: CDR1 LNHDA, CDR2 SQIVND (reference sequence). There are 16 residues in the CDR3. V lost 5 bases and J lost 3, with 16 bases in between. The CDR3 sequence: CASSAGHSTDTGELFF. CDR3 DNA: TGTGCCAGTAGTGCGGGACATTCAACCGACACCGGGGAGCTGTTTTTT. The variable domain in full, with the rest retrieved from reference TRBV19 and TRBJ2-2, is DGGITQSPKYLFRKEGQNVTLSCEQNLNHDAMYWYRQDPGQGLRLIYYSQIVNDFQKGDIAEGYSVSREKKESFPLTVTSAQKNPTAFYLCASSAGHSTDTGELFFGEGSRLTVL.

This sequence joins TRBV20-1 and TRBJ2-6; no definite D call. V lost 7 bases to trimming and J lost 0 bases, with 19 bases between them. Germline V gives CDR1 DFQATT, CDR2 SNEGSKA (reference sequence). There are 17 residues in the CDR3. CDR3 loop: CSVLVGRGNSGANVLTF. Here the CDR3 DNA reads TGCAGTGTATTGGTAGGACGCGGAAACTCTGGGGCCAACGTCCTGACTTTC.

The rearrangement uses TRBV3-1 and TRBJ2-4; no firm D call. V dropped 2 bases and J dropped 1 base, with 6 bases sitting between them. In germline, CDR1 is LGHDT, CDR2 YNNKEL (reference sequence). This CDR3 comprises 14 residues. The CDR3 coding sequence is TGTGCCAGCAGCCAACGAGATGCCAAAAACATTCAGTACTTC. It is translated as CASSQRDAKNIQYF.

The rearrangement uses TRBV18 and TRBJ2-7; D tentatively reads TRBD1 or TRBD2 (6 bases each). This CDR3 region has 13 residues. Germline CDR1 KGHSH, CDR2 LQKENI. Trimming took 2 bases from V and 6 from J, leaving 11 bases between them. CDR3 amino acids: CASSPSEGVEQYF. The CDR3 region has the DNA TGTGCCAGCTCACCATCGGAGGGGGTCGAGCAGTACTTC. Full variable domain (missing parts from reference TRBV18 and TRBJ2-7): NAGVMQNPRHLVRRRGQEARLRCSPMKGHSHVYWYRQLPEEGLKFMVYLQKENIIDESGMPKERFSAEFPKEGPSILRIQQVVRGDSAAYFCASSPSEGVEQYFGPGTRLTVT.

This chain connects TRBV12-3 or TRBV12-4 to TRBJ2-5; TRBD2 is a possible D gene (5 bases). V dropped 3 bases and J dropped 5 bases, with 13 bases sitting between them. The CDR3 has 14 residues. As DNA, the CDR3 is TGTGCCAGCAGTTTTTGGGTAGCGACGGAGACCCAGTACTTC. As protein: CASSFWVATETQYF.